This T cell receptor (beta chain) is from a study of human T cells and chemical hapten exposure. Study-wide background: Across samples, TCR yields varied, mostly owing to small differences in pooled library volumes.

This clonotype was detected a few times. The target antigen is unknown. Time point reported: pre-sensitization, week 0. Stated treatment: therapeutic diphenylcyclopropenone sensitization with weekly scalp DPC. This CDR3 comprises 16 residues. Germline-derived CDR1 and CDR2 are SGHTA and FQGTGA. Trimming stripped 5 bases from V and 1 base from J, with 15 bases between. From the RACE reads, TCRdb called clonotypes with MiXCR, one entry per CDR3 protein. Altogether 250,000 or so distinct CDR3 sequences are present, approximately 8.6% being singletons, with the ten largest covering approximately 2.2%. Study-wide findings and caveats: Controls had significantly fewer large CDR3 similarity clusters than were formed by expanded TCRs.

This TCR derives from a woman aged 40 to 55 with alopecia areata. Some clones in this sample may be carry-over from other donors' samples. This chain connects TRBV7-3 to TRBJ2-1; D possibly corresponds to TRBD1 (7 bases). This specimen consisted of whole blood, obtained in connection with sensitization to the hapten diphenylcyclopropenone (DPC). CDR3 coding DNA: TGTGCCAGCAGCGAGGAGGGGGCTATATCCTACAATGAGCAGTTCTTC. This translates into CASSEEGAISYNEQFF.